Below, 7 T cell receptor beta chains from the same sample are listed, as sequenced in a study of T cell changes during pregnancy in multiple sclerosis. Produced via immunoSEQ multiplex PCR; TCRdb's table is partial and in-frame only. The sample consists of around 95,000 clones, 92% of them appearing once. The sequencing used peripheral blood, collected after pregnancy. These receptors came from a female donor with multiple sclerosis, enrolled in a pregnancy study.

The chain joins TRBV14 to TRBJ2-2, with a tentative D call TRBD2 (6 bases). The germline CDR1 and CDR2 sequences are SGHDN and FVKESK. This CDR3 has 16 amino acids. V lost 3 bases and J 3 bases, leaving 14 bases between the germline ends. The CDR3 DNA reads as TGTGCCAGCAGCCATCGGGACTCGAGTCACACCGGGGAGCTGTTTTTT. Its protein product is CASSHRDSSHTGELFF.

The V call is TRBV7-8, the J call TRBJ2-1; 13 positions match TRBD2. Germline-derived CDR1 and CDR2 are SGHVS and FQNEAQ. CDR3 size: 16 residues. V lost 5 bases and J lost 8; bases outside the gene matches: 9. The CDR3 is CASSQGLAGDVDEQFF. For the CDR3, the DNA is TGTGCCAGCAGCCAAGGACTAGCGGGAGATGTAGATGAGCAGTTCTTC.

V gene TRBV10-3 combines with J gene TRBJ1-3; 7 bases line up with TRBD1. V lost 3 bases to trimming and J lost 6 bases; unmatched junction nucleotides: 11. The CDR3 totals 16 residues. Per the germline V gene, CDR1 is ENHRY and CDR2 is SYGVKD. CDR3 nucleotide sequence: TGTGCCATCAGTGAATCCCGACAGGGAACGGAAAACACCATATATTTT. Amino acid sequence: CAISESRQGTENTIYF.

The CDR3 is CSVEDWYRANTEAFF. The CDR3 coding sequence is TGCAGCGTTGAAGATTGGTACAGGGCGAACACTGAAGCTTTCTTT. The chain uses TRBV29-1 and TRBJ1-1, with D possibly being TRBD1 (6 bases). The V end lost 0 bases, the J end lost 1 base, and 12 bases lay between the germline ends. The CDR3 length is 15 residues. CDR1 is SQVTM and CDR2 is ANQGSEA in the germline V gene.

The genes are TRBV30 and TRBJ1-2; perhaps TRBD1 as D (6 bases). V lost 1 base and J 4 bases, leaving 16 bases between the germline ends. CDR3 length: 15 residues. Looked up from germline, CDR1 is GTSNPN and CDR2 is SVGIG (reference sequence). This CDR3 is CAWSASGEGFYGYTF. The CDR3 nucleotides read TGTGCCTGGAGTGCATCAGGGGAGGGGTTCTATGGCTACACCTTC.

This clone was observed a handful of times. The rearrangement joins TRBV6-1 to TRBJ2-7; the D gene is possibly TRBD1 (5 bases). The CDR3 consists of 14 residues. V lost 7 bases to trimming and J lost 3 bases, with 16 bases between them. Germline-derived CDR1 and CDR2 are MNHNS and SASEGT. The CDR3 bases are TGTGCCAGCATGCTCATCCAGGGAATCTACGAGCAGTACTTC. Protein product: CASMLIQGIYEQYF.

CDR3 protein: CASRATGGDGYTF. The CDR3 coding sequence is TGTGCCAGCCGAGCCACAGGGGGGGATGGCTACACCTTC. This sequence joins TRBV25-1 and TRBJ1-2, with TRBD1 identical over 8 bases. This CDR3 has 13 amino acids. Per germline, CDR1 MGHDK and CDR2 SYGVNS. J gave up 6 bases and V 8 bases, and 8 bases lay outside the gene matches.